Presented here are 16 T cell receptor beta chains from one specimen sequenced in a study of T-cell memory formation after mild COVID-19. TCRdb reanalysed the 5' RACE reads using MiXCR and keeps one entry per CDR3 protein. The sample records under 300,000 distinct CDR3 sequences, approximately 9% being singletons. The sequencing sample was made of PBMCs or a T cell subset sorted from them (not recorded which). The receptor set was obtained from a man aged 18-30 years who had mild COVID-19 (a few samples of this study predate the infection). Cell type and time point are not known.

V is TRBV21-1 and J is TRBJ1-2; no DNA check was done on the table's D call, TRBD1. TRBV21-1 is labeled a pseudogene. The CDR3 is made up of 13 amino acids. The CDR3: CASSKGPNYGYTF. The DNA of the CDR3 is TGTGCCAGCAGCAAGGGACCTAACTATGGCTACACCTTC.

The rearrangement links TRBV12-3 or TRBV12-4 to TRBJ2-3; 9 nucleotides align to TRBD2. The CDR3 totals 16 residues. The V and J ends lost 3 bases and 6 bases, in that order; junction bases with no gene match: 10. The CDR3: CASSFLRGGAADTQYF. CDR3 nucleotide sequence: TGTGCCAGCAGTTTCCTCCGCGGGGGGGCAGCCGATACGCAGTATTTT.

V and J are TRBV5-1 and TRBJ2-3; 7 bases are a match to TRBD2. Trimming at V came to 2 bases and at J to 5 bases, leaving 8 bases not matched to a gene. Per the germline V gene, CDR1 is SGHRS and CDR2 is YFSETQ. This CDR3 is 15 amino acids long. CDR3 sequence (DNA): TGCGCCAGCAGCTTAGCACGGGGGGATGAAGATACGCAGTATTTT. Amino acid sequence: CASSLARGDEDTQYF.

The chain is built from TRBV24-1 and TRBJ1-2; D gene uncertain. Germline lookup yields CDR1 KGHDR and CDR2 SFDVKD. This CDR3 region has 14 residues. V gave up 3 bases and J gave up 8 bases, with 15 bases separating them. The CDR3 loop reads CATSDRGFVWGYTF. CDR3 sequence (DNA): TGTGCCACCAGTGATCGAGGGTTCGTGTGGGGCTACACCTTC.

This clonotype was recorded many times. In nucleotides, the CDR3 is TGTGCCAGCAGCCCTAGGGAAAGGGGGGTCATTCAGTACTTC. Amino acids: CASSPRERGVIQYF. The J gene is TRBJ2-4, the V gene TRBV4-2; D may be TRBD1 or TRBD2 (6 bases each). V lost 4 bases and J 9 bases, leaving 16 bases between the germline ends. Germline values: CDR1 LGHNA, CDR2 YNFKEQ. This CDR3 has 14 residues.

This clonotype was recorded many times. This chain joins TRBV5-4 and TRBJ2-5; 9 positions match TRBD2. The CDR3 is 15 residues long. CDR1 is SGHNT, CDR2 YYREEE, per germline (reference sequence). The J segment lost 2 bases and the V segment lost 2 bases, leaving 4 bases of the junction unmatched. The chain's CDR3 is CASSLPSGIQETQYF. CDR3 sequence (DNA): TGTGCCAGCAGCTTACCTAGCGGGATTCAAGAGACCCAGTACTTC.

This clonotype was picked up a small number of times. The chain carries TRBV19 and TRBJ1-1; TRBD1 aligns across 7 bases. The germline V gene has CDR1 LNHDA and CDR2 SQIVND (reference sequence). The CDR3 has 15 amino acids. The junction had 9 bases not matched to a gene; V was cut back by 8 bases and J by 0 bases. CDR3 coding DNA: TGTGCCAGTGGCCGGGACAGCCCAATGAACACTGAAGCTTTCTTT. Encoded protein: CASGRDSPMNTEAFF.

The chain recombines TRBV5-5 with TRBJ2-7; D remains unclear. CDR3 length equals 15 residues. From germline, CDR1 is SGHKS and CDR2 YYEKEE (reference sequence). Deletions cut 2 bases from V and 2 bases from J, with 14 bases between. The CDR3, as DNA: TGTGCCAGCAGCTTAAATCCGGATCGAACCTACGAGCAGTACGTC. It codes for CASSLNPDRTYEQYV.

This clonotype was detected only a few times. The V and J genes are TRBV7-7 and TRBJ2-1, with D perhaps given as TRBD1 or TRBD2 (5 bases each). Trimming took 1 base from V and 8 from J, leaving 12 bases between them. Germline-derived CDR1 and CDR2 are SSHAT and FNYEAQ (reference sequence). The CDR3 sequence is 14 residues long. In nucleotides, the CDR3 is TGTGCCAGCAGCTTAGGGTGGGGGACCGATGAGCAGTTCTTC. The encoded protein is CASSLGWGTDEQFF.

This clonotype came up many times. The genes are TRBV12-3 or TRBV12-4 and TRBJ1-2; the match to TRBD1 covers 9 bases. J was trimmed by 4 bases and V by 5 bases; bases with no gene match: 5. The CDR3 is 14 residues long. CDR3: CASSPTGGPYGYTF. The CDR3 DNA reads as TGTGCCAGCAGTCCGACAGGGGGGCCCTATGGCTACACCTTC.

This clonotype was seen a handful of times. The chain recombines TRBV27 with TRBJ1-6; D is ambiguous. There are 15 residues in the CDR3. Germline values: CDR1 MNHEY, CDR2 SMNVEV (reference sequence). V was shortened by 6 bases and J by 4 bases, with 13 bases between the two germline ends. Here the CDR3 reads CASSFNAGYNSPLHF. CDR3 coding DNA: TGTGCCAGCAGCTTCAATGCCGGATATAATTCACCCCTCCACTTT.

This chain connects TRBV6-6 to TRBJ2-7, with D uncertain. V lost 0 bases and J lost 2, with 11 bases in between. The germline V gene has CDR1 MNHNY and CDR2 SVGAGI (reference sequence). This CDR3 has 15 residues. CDR3 in amino acids: CASSYSPQTTYEQYF. The CDR3 DNA is TGTGCCAGCAGTTACTCGCCTCAGACAACCTACGAGCAGTACTTC.

The chain employs TRBV4-2 and TRBJ2-5; 11 nucleotides agree with TRBD1. The ends lost 1 base at V and 3 bases at J; junction bases unmatched: 4. The CDR3 has 16 residues. From germline, CDR1 is LGHNA and CDR2 YNFKEQ. The CDR3 region is CASSQVPGQGEETQYF. CDR3 nucleotide sequence: TGTGCCAGCAGCCAAGTCCCGGGACAGGGGGAAGAGACCCAGTACTTC.

This clonotype has a single count. The chain has TRBV5-5 and TRBJ2-1; 9 nucleotides line up with TRBD2. Germline-derived CDR1 and CDR2 are SGHKS and YYEKEE (reference sequence). This CDR3 comprises 15 residues. J was trimmed by 8 bases and V by 2 bases; bases with no gene match: 8. CDR3: CASSFGGGASYEQFF. The CDR3 bases are TGTGCCAGCAGCTTCGGCGGGGGGGCGTCGTATGAGCAGTTCTTC.

Ten or more counts support this clonotype. The chain is built from TRBV20-1 and TRBJ2-1; D remains ambiguous. Germline CDR1 is DFQATT and CDR2 is SNEGSKA (reference sequence). Between the trimmed V and J ends, which lost 5 bases and 8 bases, there was a span of 13 bases. The CDR3 has 12 amino acids. The CDR3, as DNA: TGCAGTGCTTCGACCTCAGCCGATGAGCAGTTCTTC. This encodes CSASTSADEQFF.

The rearrangement uses TRBV24-1 and TRBJ2-1; 8 bases match TRBD1. The CDR3 loop spans 17 amino acids. Germline V gene lookup returns CDR1 KGHDR and CDR2 SFDVKD. Trimming took 2 bases from V and 0 from J; bases not matched to a gene: 5. CDR3 DNA sequence: TGTGCCACCAGTGATTCAGGGGGCCTAAGCTCCTACAATGAGCAGTTCTTC. Its protein is CATSDSGGLSSYNEQFF.